The clone carrying this T cell receptor beta chain was counted between two and nine times. Antigen unknown. This specimen comes from a study of regulatory T cells in long-lasting Graves disease. Study-level points and caveats: Sample size, which was small, may have reduced accuracy. Persistent cases favored TRBV28, TRBJ1-2 and TRBJ2-5.

Both iRepertoire HTBI primers and Arm-PCR of CDR3 regions were used to build the TCR beta libraries. One entry per CDR3 protein results from TCRdb running MiXCR on the multiplex PCR reads. The sample consists of around 420,000 distinct CDR3 sequences, 15% to 18% of them appearing once. Time point defined: newly diagnosed GD, antithyroid drugs for less than 3 months. PBMCs provided the RNA from which the TCR library was made. EDTA tubes received around 9 milliliters of collected peripheral blood. V lost 1 base and J 6 bases, leaving 14 bases between the germline ends. The CDR3 extends over 15 amino acids. Germline lookup yields CDR1 SGHTA and CDR2 FQGNSA.

This TCR derives from a female donor with Graves disease. The V gene is TRBV7-2, the J gene TRBJ2-3; TRBD2 is a possible D gene (7 bases). The material was peripheral blood mononuclear cells (PBMCs), obtained at new diagnosis, from a patient treated with antithyroid drugs. CDR3 DNA sequence: TGTGCCAGCAGCTTAGAGGTGGGGGGGCCGGATACGCAGTATTTT. Its protein product is CASSLEVGGPDTQYF.